Described below is a single T cell receptor (beta chain) sequence and its context. Its antigen is not yet known. Within one base of it there is no much larger clone, and no base qualities were kept. This sample was included in a study of blood T cell repertoires in COVID-19 (dated by TCRdb to about 2020). Looking at the study overall: Collaborator samples came from the United States, Italy and Spain and covered acute and convalescent phases of COVID-19. The prospective study material was composed of cDNA or gDNA derived from T cells, B-cell-depleted T cells, or PBMCs. Deeply sampled blood TCRbeta repertoires from subjects exposed to, actively infected with, or recovered from COVID-19 were included in the dataset. The repertoires were made available in a free public database intended to serve as a resource for research on the immune response to SARS-CoV-2. Samples came from the ongoing ImmuneRACE study (first 160 participants) plus 1,254 subjects from 6 global collaborators. Sample metadata almost always included a de-identified subject ID, COVID-19 status, age in years and sex. Where available, HLA class I and class II types were taken from metadata supplied by the sample provider and were not determined by assay-based typing. General conclusions and limits of the study: Clinical and demographic metadata were provided uncurated, with the amount varying by source and participant.

The immunoSEQ Assay, a bias-controlled multiplex PCR, was used to amplify TCRbeta CDR3 regions from genomic DNA. Concerning the study's data processing: Within the assay, amplification of reference gene primers was used to estimate how many nucleated cells each sample contained. To quantify the absolute abundance of each unique TCRbeta CDR3 rearrangement, sequence reads were collapsed and filtered. For each sample, productive Simpson clonality was calculated as the square root of Simpson's diversity index over productive rearrangements. TCRdb limited this immuneACCESS table to in-frame rearrangements with V and J called. A share of clones is missing; checked studies link under half to unresolved V genes, and the rest is unexplained. V, J and clone size reflect that table, while D and trimming were determined from the DNA. Within this sample are about 400,000 clones, with around nine tenths of them counted one time only. The ten largest account for 10% of the sample.

The germline V gene (reference sequence) specifies LNHDA as CDR1 and SQIVND as CDR2. From its cysteine to its phenylalanine, the CDR3 spans 14 amino acids. The DNA shown is the 42-base CDR3, in frame from base 1. At the junction V is shortened by 3 bases and J by 2 bases; bases outside the gene matches: 1. Participants in the prospective study were aged roughly 18 to 100 years, lived in about two dozen United States geographic areas, and enrolled through a virtual design. In the prospective study, cohorts were assigned on the basis of participant-reported clinical history obtained from a screening survey and a study questionnaire. ImmuneRACE Cohort 3 recovered participants were defined by two consecutive negative NP/OP PCR tests, healthcare professional clearance, or symptom resolution. In the prospective study, whole blood, serum and a nasopharyngeal or oropharyngeal swab were collected from each participant by mobile phlebotomists. Additional blood draws and questionnaires over an approximately two-month period could optionally be provided by prospective study participants. Before DNA extraction, prospective study blood samples were shipped either frozen or at room temperature.

This clonotype was sampled from a woman between 50 and 59 years old who had recovered from COVID-19. Here the chain combines TRBV19 and TRBJ2-7; TRBD2 fits 10 bases in the junction. The specimen sequenced was PBMCs or T cells enriched from blood (not recorded which). In nucleotide form, the sequence is TGTGCCAGTAGTATCCTAGCGGGGGCCTACGAGCAGTACTTC. Protein translation: CASSILAGAYEQYF. The variable domain in full, with residues beyond the CDR3 obtained from the reference TRBV19 and TRBJ2-7 genes, is DGGITQSPKYLFRKEGQNVTLSCEQNLNHDAMYWYRQDPGQGLRLIYYSQIVNDFQKGDIAEGYSVSREKKESFPLTVTSAQKNPTAFYLCASSILAGAYEQYFGPGTRLTVT.